A selection of T cell receptor beta chains follows, all from one sample in a study of T cells after posttransplantation cyclophosphamide. Libraries were prepared by immunoSEQ multiplex PCR; TCRdb keeps only in-frame clonotypes and omits some of them. The repertoire holds under 35,000 clones, with 80% to 95% as singletons. Sequencing was performed on naive CD4+ T cells sorted from PBMCs. These receptors all come from a woman aged 55-75 years in good health, CMV-negative, and a related stem cell transplant donor. CDR3s include the opening cysteine and the closing phenylalanine or tryptophan. D genes are given only for firm matches. A clone size is listed for some rows: how often the clone was seen (once, few, many), or a class if it is expanded.

j_call clone_size v_call d_call cdr3_aa cdr3_nt
TRBJ2-7 few TRBV2 TRBD1 CASSNDRVAHEQYF TGTGCCAGCAGTAACGACAGGGTTGCCCACGAGCAGTACTTC
TRBJ2-7 . TRBV6-5 TRBD1 CASKRDSYEGQYF TGTGCCAGTAAGAGGGACAGCTACGAGGGGCAGTACTTC
TRBJ2-1 . TRBV19 TRBD2 CASSRQSSGGYNEQFF TGTGCCAGTAGTAGGCAATCTAGCGGGGGATACAATGAGCAGTTCTTC
TRBJ2-5 . TRBV9 TRBD1 CASSVGGQGGETQYF TGTGCCAGCAGCGTGGGGGGACAGGGGGGAGAGACCCAGTACTTC
TRBJ1-1 . TRBV5-4 . CASSWGTPRGVNTEAFF TGTGCCAGCAGCTGGGGGACTCCTCGGGGTGTGAACACTGAAGCTTTCTTT
TRBJ1-2 . TRBV7-9 TRBD1 CASSPRGPGPSSAYTF TGTGCCAGCAGCCCGAGGGGGCCAGGCCCTAGCAGCGCCTACACCTTC
TRBJ1-5 . TRBV30 . CAWSVAGNQPQHF TGTGCCTGGAGTGTAGCAGGGAATCAGCCCCAGCATTTT
TRBJ1-1 . TRBV9 . CASSAKEGGRNTEAFF TGTGCCAGCAGCGCCAAGGAGGGGGGGCGGAACACTGAAGCTTTCTTT
TRBJ2-7 . TRBV5-1 TRBD2 CASSLDGLAAPYEQYF TGCGCCAGCAGCTTGGACGGACTAGCGGCCCCCTACGAGCAGTACTTC
TRBJ2-6 . TRBV2 . CASRGPPTGANVLTF TGTGCCAGCAGGGGGCCCCCGACTGGGGCCAACGTCCTGACTTTC
TRBJ2-3 . TRBV7-9 . CASRRDSTDTQYF TGTGCCAGCAGGCGGGACAGCACAGATACGCAGTATTTT
TRBJ1-1 . TRBV7-2 TRBD1 CASRPGTVNTEAFF TGTGCCAGCAGACCCGGGACAGTGAACACTGAAGCTTTCTTT
TRBJ1-1 . TRBV5-6 . CASSPDRYTEAFF TGTGCCAGCAGTCCGGACAGATACACTGAAGCTTTCTTT
TRBJ1-2 . TRBV2 . CASSETGGRGGYTF TGTGCCAGCAGTGAAACGGGGGGCAGAGGAGGCTACACCTTC
TRBJ2-1 . TRBV28 TRBD2 CASSPPGAGGNEQFF TGTGCCAGCAGTCCCCCCGGAGCGGGAGGCAATGAGCAGTTCTTC
TRBJ2-5 . TRBV2 . CASSYSEQETQYF TGTGCCAGCAGTTATAGCGAACAAGAGACCCAGTACTTC
TRBJ1-2 . TRBV6-1 TRBD1 CASSAGGYGYTF TGTGCCAGCAGTGCAGGGGGCTATGGCTACACCTTC
TRBJ2-7 . TRBV4-1 TRBD2 CASSEGLAGTSEQYF TGCGCCAGCAGTGAAGGTCTAGCGGGAACATCTGAGCAGTACTTC
TRBJ2-1 once TRBV11-1 . CASSLPQGSEQFF TGTGCCAGCAGCTTGCCCCAGGGTTCTGAGCAGTTCTTC
TRBJ2-1 . TRBV29-1 TRBD2 CSVRTSGGAQFF TGCAGCGTCAGGACTAGCGGGGGGGCTCAGTTCTTC
TRBJ2-7 . TRBV5-6 . CASSSHRAPSEQYF TGTGCCAGCAGCTCCCACAGGGCTCCAAGCGAGCAGTACTTC
TRBJ2-7 . TRBV19 . CASSTGILPYEQYF TGTGCCAGTAGTACGGGGATTCTACCCTACGAGCAGTACTTC
TRBJ1-1 few TRBV5-6 . CASTRTAMNTEAFF TGTGCCAGCACCCGGACAGCAATGAACACTGAAGCTTTCTTT
TRBJ1-1 . TRBV28 . CASSAQPNTEAFF TGTGCCAGCAGCGCACAACCGAACACTGAAGCTTTCTTT
TRBJ2-5 . TRBV27 . CASSVYGETQYF TGTGCCAGCTCCGTCTATGGAGAAACCCAGTACTTC
TRBJ2-2 . TRBV28 TRBD1 CAGGSSGTGDLGELFF TGTGCCGGTGGATCATCCGGGACAGGGGATCTCGGGGAGCTGTTTTTT
TRBJ2-7 . TRBV5-1 . CASSLGGPNYEQYF TGCGCCAGCAGCTTGGGGGGGCCTAATTACGAGCAGTACTTC
TRBJ1-2 . TRBV5-6 . CASLKAGAGDYGYTF TGTGCCAGCCTCAAGGCCGGGGCAGGGGATTATGGCTACACCTTC
TRBJ1-6 once TRBV2 . CASRLEQGYNSPLHF TGTGCCAGCAGACTTGAACAGGGTTATAATTCACCCCTCCACTTT
TRBJ2-7 . TRBV7-9 . CASSEVQGNLYEQYF TGTGCCAGCAGCGAAGTTCAGGGGAATCTATACGAGCAGTACTTC
TRBJ2-1 . TRBV13 . CASSPPREHYSYNEQFF TGTGCCAGCAGCCCCCCGCGCGAGCACTACTCCTACAATGAGCAGTTCTTC
TRBJ2-1 . TRBV28 TRBD2 CASSSGIAGAGGEQFF TGTGCCAGCAGTTCGGGTATAGCGGGGGCCGGAGGTGAGCAGTTCTTC
TRBJ1-2 . TRBV5-1 . CASSSGQTYGYTF TGCGCCAGCAGCTCCGGACAAACCTATGGCTACACCTTC
TRBJ2-5 . TRBV9 TRBD2 CASSPGLAGGNGETQYF TGTGCCAGCAGCCCGGGACTAGCGGGAGGTAATGGGGAGACCCAGTACTTC
TRBJ2-1 . TRBV11-3 . CASSLDSRNPYNEQFF TGTGCCAGCAGCTTAGATTCGAGGAATCCCTACAATGAGCAGTTCTTC
TRBJ2-7 . TRBV6-1 TRBD1 CASSKTGVPPYEQYF TGTGCCAGCAGTAAAACAGGGGTCCCCCCCTACGAGCAGTACTTC
TRBJ2-5 . TRBV7-9 TRBD2 CASSRGRLAGGDQETQYF TGTGCCAGCAGCCGAGGGAGGCTAGCGGGGGGAGACCAAGAGACCCAGTACTTC
TRBJ2-1 . TRBV14 TRBD2 CASSPRLAGVNEQFF TGTGCCAGCAGCCCCAGACTAGCGGGAGTCAATGAGCAGTTCTTC
TRBJ2-7 . TRBV5-4 TRBD1 CASSDKQGAYEQYF TGTGCCAGCAGTGACAAACAGGGGGCTTACGAGCAGTACTTC
TRBJ2-1 . TRBV5-1 . CASSLGQDYNEQFF TGCGCCAGCAGCTTGGGACAGGACTACAATGAGCAGTTCTTC
TRBJ2-2 . TRBV6-6 . CASSRGQLGELFF TGTGCCAGCAGCCGCGGACAGCTCGGGGAGCTGTTTTTT
TRBJ2-2 . TRBV7-2 TRBD2 CASSAPTSGGLAGELFF TGTGCCAGCAGCGCCCCGACTAGCGGGGGACTTGCCGGGGAGCTGTTTTTT
TRBJ1-5 . TRBV18 . CASSPQFGGNQPQHF TGTGCCAGCTCACCACAGTTCGGAGGCAATCAGCCCCAGCATTTT
TRBJ1-5 . TRBV28 TRBD1 CASGQGGWQPQHF TGTGCCAGCGGACAGGGGGGATGGCAGCCCCAGCATTTT
TRBJ2-1 . TRBV4-1 TRBD2 CASSLGLAGGYNEQFF TGCGCCAGCAGCCTGGGACTAGCGGGAGGGTACAATGAGCAGTTCTTC
TRBJ1-1 . TRBV27 . CASSRYRDHTEAFF TGTGCCAGCAGCAGATACAGGGATCACACTGAAGCTTTCTTT
TRBJ1-2 . TRBV6-5 . CASIDRSTNYGYTF TGTGCCAGCATAGACAGGTCTACTAACTATGGCTACACCTTC
TRBJ2-7 . TRBV10-3 . CAISGLDFEQYF TGTGCCATCAGTGGACTAGATTTCGAGCAGTACTTC
TRBJ1-6 . TRBV6-1 TRBD1 CASSEGQGTYNSPLHF TGTGCCAGCAGTGAGGGACAGGGCACCTATAATTCACCCCTCCACTTT
TRBJ2-2 . TRBV5-1 TRBD2 CASSSRLAGGTGELFF TGCGCCAGCAGCTCGAGACTAGCGGGGGGGACCGGGGAGCTGTTTTTT
TRBJ1-5 . TRBV6-6 . CASRPQGSGGPQHF TGTGCCAGCAGACCGCAGGGGTCGGGTGGGCCCCAGCATTTT
TRBJ1-1 . TRBV18 . CASSPSTGIGNTEAFF TGTGCCAGCTCACCAAGCACAGGAATCGGGAACACTGAAGCTTTCTTT
TRBJ2-1 . TRBV28 TRBD2 CASSSLTGGTYNEQFF TGTGCCAGCAGTTCGCTTACGGGAGGAACCTACAATGAGCAGTTCTTC